The 28 T cell receptor beta chains below all came from one sample that was sequenced in a study of T cell repertoires in cytomegalovirus infection. TCRdb re-called the reads through MiXCR, storing one row per CDR3 protein. The sample has 900,000 to 950,000 distinct CDR3 sequences, roughly 30% seen once. These receptors have no identified antigens. The material was cultured CD8+ T cells from PBMCs, obtained from culture after CMV antigen stimulation. These receptors all stem from a human donor in good health (CMV status not recorded). Some clones in this sample may be carry-over from other donors' samples.

This clonotype was seen only a few times. J is TRBJ1-1 and V is TRBV6-1; perhaps TRBD1 as D (5 bases). The V gene lost 1 base and the J gene lost 7 bases, with 13 bases spanning the gap. Per the germline V gene, CDR1 is MNHNS and CDR2 is SASEGT. This CDR3 spans 14 amino acids. The CDR3 coding sequence is TGTGCCAGCAGTGAAGTGGGGCGCTACCTTGAAGCTTTCTTT. This encodes CASSEVGRYLEAFF.

This clonotype was recorded many times. This sequence joins TRBV28 and TRBJ2-5, with 10 bases identical to TRBD2. This CDR3 contains 14 residues. Germline values: CDR1 MDHEN, CDR2 SYDVKM. The V gene end was trimmed by 5 bases and the J gene end by 4 bases; junction bases not matched to a gene: 4. CDR3 region: CASSLAGAGETQYF. CDR3 coding DNA: TGTGCCAGCAGTCTAGCGGGGGCAGGAGAGACCCAGTACTTC.

There are a few counts of this clonotype. The chain links TRBV20-1 to TRBJ1-4; tentatively, D is TRBD1 (6 bases). Trimming removed 6 bases from V and 5 bases from J, with 13 bases in between. Germline V CDR1 and CDR2: DFQATT, SNEGSKA (reference sequence). This CDR3 has 13 amino acids. For the CDR3, the DNA is TGCAGTGCGAAACAGGGCATAAATGAAAAACTGTTTTTT. This gives the protein CSAKQGINEKLFF.

This clonotype has a count of ten or more. This chain connects TRBV7-9 to TRBJ2-3; D unresolved. Per germline, CDR1 SEHNR and CDR2 FQNEAQ (reference sequence). CDR3 length: 15 residues. Trimming removed 4 bases at V and 5 bases at J, with 16 bases between. The CDR3 is CASSSPGTKGDTQYF. CDR3 nucleotide sequence: TGTGCCAGCAGCTCCCCGGGTACCAAGGGAGATACGCAGTATTTT.

This clonotype was counted many times. CDR3: CASSLAGDAEAFF. CDR3 in DNA: TGTGCCAGCAGCTTAGCGGGGGACGCTGAAGCTTTCTTT. The chain has TRBV7-9 and TRBJ1-1, with a weak D call TRBD1 (5 bases). CDR1 and CDR2 (germline): SEHNR, FQNEAQ (reference sequence). Trimming took 0 bases from V and 6 from J, leaving 8 bases between them. This CDR3 has 13 residues.

The chain employs TRBV7-9 and TRBJ2-1; D is unresolved. V was pared by 1 base and J by 0 bases, with 10 bases between. CDR1 and CDR2 (germline): SEHNR, FQNEAQ (reference sequence). This CDR3 has 16 residues. This CDR3 is CASSLVVDSSYNEQFF. The DNA for the CDR3 is TGTGCCAGCAGCTTAGTGGTGGATAGCTCCTACAATGAGCAGTTCTTC.

This clonotype was counted only a few times. This chain connects TRBV7-9 to TRBJ2-7, with D unclear. The CDR3 consists of 12 residues. Trimming took off 4 bases at V and 7 bases at J, with 11 bases between the two ends. Germline V gives CDR1 SEHNR, CDR2 FQNEAQ (reference sequence). This CDR3 is CASSYTPFEQYF. As DNA, the CDR3 is TGTGCCAGCAGCTACACCCCCTTTGAGCAGTACTTC.

The J gene is TRBJ2-5, the V gene TRBV7-6, with a possible D match to TRBD2 (6 bases). In germline, CDR1 is SGHVS, CDR2 FNYEAQ. V dropped 8 bases and J dropped 2 bases, with 12 bases sitting between them. This CDR3 spans 13 amino acids. The CDR3 DNA is TGTGCCAGCCGGGGGACGGGGCAAGAGACCCAGTACTTC. Its protein product is CASRGTGQETQYF.

This sequence joins TRBV7-6 and TRBJ2-1; D might be TRBD2 (7 bases). Germline values: CDR1 SGHVS, CDR2 FNYEAQ. V shed 1 base and J shed 3 bases, with 13 bases lying between them. This CDR3 region has 16 residues. The CDR3 DNA sequence: TGTGCCAGCAGCTTAGTCGAGGGGGGGGTCTACAATGAGCAGTTCTTC. This encodes CASSLVEGGVYNEQFF. The full variable domain, its missing parts supplied by reference TRBV7-6 and TRBJ2-1, is GAGVSQSPRYKVTKRGQDVALRCDPISGHVSLYWYRQALGQGPEFLTYFNYEAQQDKSGLPNDRFSAERPEGSISTLTIQRTEQRDSAMYRCASSLVEGGVYNEQFFGPGTRLTVL.

This clonotype has a handful of counts. This chain uses TRBV5-1 with TRBJ1-1; D is undetermined. There are 14 residues in the CDR3. Trimming left V 0 bases short and J 3 bases short, with 9 bases between. From germline, CDR1 is SGHRS and CDR2 YFSETQ. The CDR3: CASSLDPEDTEAFF. The CDR3 DNA follows: TGCGCCAGCAGCTTGGACCCCGAAGACACTGAAGCTTTCTTT.

This clonotype was detected ten times or more. CDR3 loop: CASSLTVVGGYTF. Written as DNA, the CDR3 is TGTGCCAGCAGTTTGACAGTCGTTGGTGGCTACACCTTC. This chain joins TRBV12-3 or TRBV12-4 and TRBJ1-2, with D possibly matching TRBD1 (5 bases). Trimming took off 3 bases at V and 7 bases at J, with 12 bases between the two ends. This CDR3 is built from 13 residues.

The chain recombines TRBV6-6 with TRBJ1-2; D is ambiguous. CDR1 is MNHNY, CDR2 SVGAGI, per germline (reference sequence). CDR3 length: 15 residues. Trimming pared 2 bases from V and 4 bases from J, leaving 14 bases between. CDR3 nucleotide sequence: TGTGCCAGCAGTTACACCGGACTCCACCCCTATGGCTACACCTTC. It translates to CASSYTGLHPYGYTF.

The chain joins TRBV5-1 to TRBJ1-2; 8 bases fit TRBD1. Germline loops: CDR1 SGHRS, CDR2 YFSETQ. The CDR3 runs to 16 residues. J was trimmed by 3 bases and V by 3 bases; bases with no gene match: 10. CDR3 sequence (DNA): TGCGCCAGCAGCTCTTCGGACAGGGAGTTCGACTATGGCTACACCTTC. Its translation: CASSSSDREFDYGYTF.

This clonotype was detected ten times or more. J is TRBJ2-7 and V is TRBV7-2, with a weak D call TRBD1 (6 bases). CDR1 SGHTA and CDR2 FQGNSA come from the germline V gene. Trimming shortened V by 1 base and J by 4 bases, and 11 bases separated the two germline ends. The CDR3 loop spans 14 amino acids. The CDR3 DNA sequence: TGTGCCAGCAGCTTAGAGGGCAGGGGATACGAGCAGTACTTC. As protein: CASSLEGRGYEQYF.

This clonotype was detected only a few times. This chain connects TRBV27 to TRBJ1-1, with unresolved D. The V end lost 1 base, the J end lost 1 base, and 7 bases lay between the germline ends. CDR1 MNHEY and CDR2 SMNVEV come from the germline V gene (reference sequence). The CDR3 is 14 residues long. The CDR3 spells CASSLWAGNTEAFF. CDR3 DNA: TGTGCCAGCAGTTTATGGGCGGGGAACACTGAAGCTTTCTTT.

The rearrangement links TRBV12-3 or TRBV12-4 to TRBJ1-4, with TRBD1 matching over 12 bases. V trimming: 6 bases; J trimming: 3 bases; junction bases outside the gene matches: 5. The CDR3 runs to 16 residues. CDR3 residues: CASSKGQGAANEKLFF. The CDR3 DNA follows: TGTGCCAGCAGCAAGGGACAGGGGGCCGCTAATGAAAAACTGTTTTTT.

The V and J genes are TRBV6-1 and TRBJ2-7; D may be TRBD1 (6 bases). Trimming pared 6 bases from V and 2 bases from J, leaving 14 bases between. Germline V gene lookup returns CDR1 MNHNS and CDR2 SASEGT. CDR3 length: 14 residues. Here the CDR3 DNA reads TGTGCCAGCAGACCCGATACAGGGACCTACGAGCAGTACGTC. Encoded protein: CASRPDTGTYEQYV.

In its sample, this clonotype was seen a few times. The germline gene is not matched at one end of the junction; a read error may be the cause. The gene calls are TRBV7-1 and TRBJ1-5; D unresolved. TRBV7-1 is identified as an open reading frame with a role that is uncertain. The CDR3 loop spans 15 amino acids. The CDR3 region is CASSSETDSNPPQHF. The CDR3 nucleotides read TGTGCCAGCAGCTCAGAAACAGATAGCAATCCGCCCCAGCATTTT.

This clonotype was found many times. The chain recombines TRBV7-9 with TRBJ1-3; the D gene is possibly TRBD1 (5 bases). This CDR3 spans 16 amino acids. Germline CDR1 is SEHNR and CDR2 is FQNEAQ (reference sequence). Trimming stripped 8 bases from V and 0 bases from J, with 17 bases between. CDR3 bases: TGTGCCAGCCTACGGGGAGGGGTTGACTCTGGAAACACCATATATTTT. Amino acids: CASLRGGVDSGNTIYF.

This clonotype was detected a few times. This chain uses TRBV6-5 with TRBJ1-3; no firm D call. The CDR3 covers 15 residues. Germline V gene lookup returns CDR1 MNHEY and CDR2 SVGAGI. Trimming cost V 10 bases and J 5 bases, with 21 bases left between them. This CDR3 is CANPLGYTRRNTIYF. The CDR3 DNA reads as TGTGCCAACCCCCTCGGGTACACGCGAAGAAACACCATATATTTT.

This chain connects TRBV5-8 to TRBJ2-3; a possible D gene is TRBD1 (6 bases). The germline gives CDR1 SGHTS, CDR2 YDEGEE. V was pared by 0 bases and J by 0 bases, with 26 bases between. The CDR3 has 21 amino acids. CDR3 DNA: TGTGCCAGCAGCTTGGTCAAGCAGACAGGAGACCATATCTCTAGCACAGATACGCAGTATTTT. Its translation is CASSLVKQTGDHISSTDTQYF.

In DNA form, the CDR3 reads TGTGCCAGCAGTTACATAGATTCGGAAGCTTTCTTT. It translates to CASSYIDSEAFF. The chain uses TRBV6-6 and TRBJ1-1; D uncertain. The V end lost 2 bases, the J end lost 8 bases, and 9 bases lay between the germline ends. CDR1 and CDR2 from the germline V gene are MNHNY and SVGAGI (reference sequence). The CDR3 extends over 12 amino acids.

This clonotype showed up just a few times. This chain joins TRBV7-9 and TRBJ1-2; unclear D gene. The CDR3 is 12 residues long. CDR1 is SEHNR and CDR2 is FQNEAQ in the germline V gene (reference sequence). Trimming took off 3 bases at V and 8 bases at J, with 10 bases between the two ends. The CDR3 bases are TGTGCCAGCAGCTTTACGGGAGCCGGCTACACCTTC. This codes for CASSFTGAGYTF.

The chain links TRBV4-2 to TRBJ2-2, with unresolved D. The germline CDR1 and CDR2 sequences are LGHNA and YNFKEQ. There are 15 residues in the CDR3. V was clipped by 4 bases and J by 2 bases, with 11 bases between them. As DNA, the CDR3 is TGTGCCAGCAGCCCCTTTCCCTCTAACACCGGGGAGCTGTTTTTT. Its translation: CASSPFPSNTGELFF.

This clonotype occurred a few times. V usage is TRBV6-1 and J usage is TRBJ1-6; no reliable D call. This CDR3 has 16 residues. The V gene's germline CDR1 is MNHNS and CDR2 SASEGT. Trimming shortened V by 0 bases and J by 5 bases, and 11 bases separated the two germline ends. The CDR3 coding sequence is TGTGCCAGCAGTGAAGCGGGGTGGTCAAATAATTCACCCCTCCACTTT. Amino acids: CASSEAGWSNNSPLHF.

The V call is TRBV4-1, the J call TRBJ1-5; TRBD1 matches 10 bases. The J segment lost 6 bases and the V segment lost 4 bases, leaving 9 bases of the junction unmatched. The CDR3 is 16 residues long. From germline, CDR1 is MGHRA and CDR2 YSYEKL. The chain's CDR3 is CASSPRGQGTSQPQHF. CDR3 DNA: TGCGCCAGCAGCCCAAGGGGACAGGGGACGAGTCAGCCCCAGCATTTT.

A single count supports this clonotype. The rearrangement links TRBV6-2 or TRBV6-3 to TRBJ1-1; no definite D call. The CDR3 loop spans 15 amino acids. From germline, CDR1 is MNHEY and CDR2 SVGEGT. Trimming cost V 2 bases and J 4 bases, with 14 bases left between them. The CDR3 loop reads CASSYPSEAGTEAFF. CDR3 DNA sequence: TGTGCCAGCAGTTACCCCAGTGAGGCTGGCACTGAAGCTTTCTTT.

This clonotype was seen at least ten times. The chain employs TRBV7-9 and TRBJ2-7; possibly TRBD2 for D (5 bases). Germline V gene sequence: CDR1 SEHNR, CDR2 FQNEAQ (reference sequence). The CDR3 is made up of 14 amino acids. The V end was cut by 5 bases, the J end by 4 bases, with 15 bases between. The CDR3 DNA is TGTGCCAGCAGCCCCGCGACCAGACTATACGAGCAGTACGTC. It specifies CASSPATRLYEQYV.